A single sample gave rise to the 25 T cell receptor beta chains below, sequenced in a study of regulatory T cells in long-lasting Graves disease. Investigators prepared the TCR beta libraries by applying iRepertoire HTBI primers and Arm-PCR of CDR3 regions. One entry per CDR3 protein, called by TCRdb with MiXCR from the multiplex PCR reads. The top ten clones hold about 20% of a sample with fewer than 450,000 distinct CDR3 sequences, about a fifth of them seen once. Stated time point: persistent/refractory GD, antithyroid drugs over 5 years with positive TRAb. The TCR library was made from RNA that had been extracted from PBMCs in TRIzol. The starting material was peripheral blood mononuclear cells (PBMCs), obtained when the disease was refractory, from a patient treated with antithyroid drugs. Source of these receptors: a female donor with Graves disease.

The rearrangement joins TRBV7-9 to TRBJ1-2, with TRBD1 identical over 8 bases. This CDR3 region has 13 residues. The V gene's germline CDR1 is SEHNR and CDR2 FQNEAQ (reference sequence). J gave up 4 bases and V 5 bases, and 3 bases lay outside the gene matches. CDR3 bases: TGTGCCAGCAGCACTGACAGGGGCTATGGCTACACCTTC. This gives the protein CASSTDRGYGYTF. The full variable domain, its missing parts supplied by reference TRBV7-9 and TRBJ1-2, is DTGVSQNPRHKITKRGQNVTFRCDPISEHNRLYWYRQTLGQGPEFLTYFQNEAQLEKSRLLSDRFSAERPKGSFSTLEIQRTEQGDSAMYLCASSTDRGYGYTFGSGTRLTVV.

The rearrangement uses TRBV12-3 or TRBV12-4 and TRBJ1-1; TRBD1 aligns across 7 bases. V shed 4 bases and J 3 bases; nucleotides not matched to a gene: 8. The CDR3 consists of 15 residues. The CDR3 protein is CASSSSGTEYTEAFF. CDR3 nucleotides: TGTGCCAGCAGTTCCTCCGGGACAGAATACACTGAAGCTTTCTTT.

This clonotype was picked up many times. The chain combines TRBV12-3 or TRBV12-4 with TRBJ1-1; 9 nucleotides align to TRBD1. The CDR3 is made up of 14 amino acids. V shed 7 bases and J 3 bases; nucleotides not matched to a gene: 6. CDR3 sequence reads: CASTIQGADTEAFF. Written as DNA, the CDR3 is TGTGCCAGCACCATACAGGGGGCTGACACTGAAGCTTTCTTT.

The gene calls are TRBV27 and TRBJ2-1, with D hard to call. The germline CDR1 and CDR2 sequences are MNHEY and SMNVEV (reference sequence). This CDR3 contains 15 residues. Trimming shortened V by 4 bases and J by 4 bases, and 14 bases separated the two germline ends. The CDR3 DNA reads TGTGCCAGCAGTTCTGGGGTAGCCCGGTACAATGAGCAGTTCTTC. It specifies CASSSGVARYNEQFF.

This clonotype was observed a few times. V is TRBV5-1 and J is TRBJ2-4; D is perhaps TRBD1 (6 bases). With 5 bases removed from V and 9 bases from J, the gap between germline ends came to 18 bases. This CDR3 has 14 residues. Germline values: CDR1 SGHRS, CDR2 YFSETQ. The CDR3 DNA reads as TGCGCCAGCAGTTCTCAGACAGGCGGTAGCATTCAGTACTTC. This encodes CASSSQTGGSIQYF.

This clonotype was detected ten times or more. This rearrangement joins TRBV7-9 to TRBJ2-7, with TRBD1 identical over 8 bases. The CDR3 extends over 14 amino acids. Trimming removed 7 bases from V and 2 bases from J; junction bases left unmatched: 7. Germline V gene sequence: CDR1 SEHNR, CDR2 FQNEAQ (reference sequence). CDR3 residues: CASTDGQGPYEQYF. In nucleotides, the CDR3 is TGTGCCAGCACCGACGGACAGGGACCCTACGAGCAGTACTTC.

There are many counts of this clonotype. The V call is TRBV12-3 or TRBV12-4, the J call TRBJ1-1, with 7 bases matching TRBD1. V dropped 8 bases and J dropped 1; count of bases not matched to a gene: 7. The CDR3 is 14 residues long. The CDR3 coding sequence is TGTGCCAGCCAGGGGAGGGGGCAGAACACTGAAGCTTTCTTT. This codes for CASQGRGQNTEAFF.

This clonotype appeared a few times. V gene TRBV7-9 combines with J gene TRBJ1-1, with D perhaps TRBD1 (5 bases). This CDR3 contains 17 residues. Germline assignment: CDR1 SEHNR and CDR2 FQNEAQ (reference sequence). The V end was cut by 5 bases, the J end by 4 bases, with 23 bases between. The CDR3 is CASSPRSVVGGGTEAFF. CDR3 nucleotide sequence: TGTGCCAGCAGCCCACGCAGCGTAGTGGGGGGGGGCACTGAAGCTTTCTTT.

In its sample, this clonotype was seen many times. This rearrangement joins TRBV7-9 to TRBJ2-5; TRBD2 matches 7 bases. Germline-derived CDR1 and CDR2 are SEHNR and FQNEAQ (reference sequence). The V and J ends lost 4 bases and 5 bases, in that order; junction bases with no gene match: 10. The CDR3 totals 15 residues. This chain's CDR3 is CASSSRGGSGETQYF. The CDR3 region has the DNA TGTGCCAGCAGCTCGCGCGGCGGGAGCGGGGAGACCCAGTACTTC.

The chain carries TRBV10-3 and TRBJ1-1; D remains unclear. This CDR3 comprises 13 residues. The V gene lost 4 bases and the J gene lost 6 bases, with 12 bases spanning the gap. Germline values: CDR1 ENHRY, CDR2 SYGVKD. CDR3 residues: CAISVTNGAEAFF. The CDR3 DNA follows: TGTGCCATCAGTGTTACTAACGGGGCTGAAGCTTTCTTT.

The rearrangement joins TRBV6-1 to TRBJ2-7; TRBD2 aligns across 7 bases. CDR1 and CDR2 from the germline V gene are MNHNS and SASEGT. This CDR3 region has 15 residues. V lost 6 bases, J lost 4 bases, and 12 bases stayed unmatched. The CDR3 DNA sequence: TGTGCCAGCAGGACAACAGCCCTAGCGGCGTACGAGCAGTACTTC. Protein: CASRTTALAAYEQYF.

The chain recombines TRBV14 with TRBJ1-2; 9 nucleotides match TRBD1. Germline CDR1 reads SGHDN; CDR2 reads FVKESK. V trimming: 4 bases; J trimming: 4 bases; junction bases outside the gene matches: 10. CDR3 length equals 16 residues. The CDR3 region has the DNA TGTGCCAGCAGCCCCTCGGGACAGGGCTCACTCTATGGCTACACCTTC. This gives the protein CASSPSGQGSLYGYTF.

CDR3 region: CASSSRSEGNTGELFF. The CDR3 bases are TGTGCCAGCAGTTCTCGATCCGAGGGGAACACCGGGGAGCTGTTTTTT. The V and J genes are TRBV28 and TRBJ2-2, with TRBD2 as a possible D gene (5 bases). CDR1 and CDR2 from the germline V gene are MDHEN and SYDVKM. The CDR3 runs to 16 residues. The V and J ends lost 4 bases and 1 base respectively, with 13 bases between them. The whole variable domain, remainder taken from reference TRBV28 and TRBJ2-2, is DVKVTQSSRYLVKRTGEKVFLECVQDMDHENMFWYRQDPGLGLRLIYFSYDVKMKEKGDIPEGYSVSREKKERFSLILESASTNQTSMYLCASSSRSEGNTGELFFGEGSRLTVL.

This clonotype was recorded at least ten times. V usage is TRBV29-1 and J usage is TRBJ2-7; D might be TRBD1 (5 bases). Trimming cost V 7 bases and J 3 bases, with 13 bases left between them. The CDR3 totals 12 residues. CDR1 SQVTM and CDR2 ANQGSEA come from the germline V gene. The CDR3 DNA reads TGCAGCGCCACAGGATCCGTCTACGAGCAGTACTTC. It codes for CSATGSVYEQYF.

The CDR3 here is CASSQFVSGQGAPEQYF. The DNA for the CDR3 is TGTGCCAGCAGCCAATTTGTGTCGGGACAGGGGGCGCCTGAGCAGTACTTC. V and J are TRBV3-1 and TRBJ2-7, with TRBD1 identical over 12 bases. Germline V gene data show CDR1 as LGHDT and CDR2 as YNNKEL (reference sequence). Trimming cost V 2 bases and J 7 bases; bases outside gene matches: 12. The CDR3 has 17 residues.

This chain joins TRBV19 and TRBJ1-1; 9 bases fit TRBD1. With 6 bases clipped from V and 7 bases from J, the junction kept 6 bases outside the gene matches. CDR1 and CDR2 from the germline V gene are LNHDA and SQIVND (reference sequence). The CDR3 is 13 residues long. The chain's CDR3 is CASRTTGGVEAFF. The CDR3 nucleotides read TGTGCCAGTAGGACTACAGGGGGCGTTGAAGCTTTCTTT.

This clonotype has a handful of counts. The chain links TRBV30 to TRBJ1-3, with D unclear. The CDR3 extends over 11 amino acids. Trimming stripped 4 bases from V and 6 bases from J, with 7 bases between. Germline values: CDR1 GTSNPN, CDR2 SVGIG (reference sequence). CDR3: CAWTGANTIYF. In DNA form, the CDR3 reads TGTGCCTGGACGGGAGCAAACACCATATATTTT. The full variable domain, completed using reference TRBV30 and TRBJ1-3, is SQTIHQWPATLVQPVGSPLSLECTVEGTSNPNLYWYRQAAGRGLQLLFYSVGIGQISSEVPQNLSASRPQDRQFILSSKKLLLSDSGFYLCAWTGANTIYFGEGSWLTVV.

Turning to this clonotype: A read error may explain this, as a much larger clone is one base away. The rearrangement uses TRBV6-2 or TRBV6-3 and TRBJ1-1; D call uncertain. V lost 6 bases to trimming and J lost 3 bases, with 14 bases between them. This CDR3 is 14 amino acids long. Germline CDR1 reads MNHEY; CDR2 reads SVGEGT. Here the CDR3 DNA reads TGTGCCAGCAGCCCCGCAGGCACTGACACTGAAGCTTTCTTT. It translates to CASSPAGTDTEAFF.

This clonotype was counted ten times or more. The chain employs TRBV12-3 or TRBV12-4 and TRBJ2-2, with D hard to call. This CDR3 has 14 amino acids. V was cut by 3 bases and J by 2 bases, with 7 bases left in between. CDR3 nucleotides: TGTGCCAGCAGTTTCGTGGGTAACACCGGGGAGCTGTTTTTT. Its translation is CASSFVGNTGELFF.

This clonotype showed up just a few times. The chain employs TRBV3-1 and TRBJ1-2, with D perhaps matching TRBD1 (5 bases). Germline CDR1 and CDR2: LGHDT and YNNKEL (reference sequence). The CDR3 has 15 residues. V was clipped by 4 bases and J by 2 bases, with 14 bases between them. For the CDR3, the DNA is TGTGCCAGCAGCCCCCGACAGAAAATAAACTATGGCTACACCTTC. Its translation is CASSPRQKINYGYTF.

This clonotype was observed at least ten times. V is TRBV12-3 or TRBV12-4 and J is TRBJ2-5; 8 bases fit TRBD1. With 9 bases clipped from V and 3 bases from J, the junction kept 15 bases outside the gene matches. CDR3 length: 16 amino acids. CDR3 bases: TGTGCCAGTGGAGGGGATCTCAGGGGGCCCAAAGAGACCCAGTACTTC. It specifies CASGGDLRGPKETQYF.

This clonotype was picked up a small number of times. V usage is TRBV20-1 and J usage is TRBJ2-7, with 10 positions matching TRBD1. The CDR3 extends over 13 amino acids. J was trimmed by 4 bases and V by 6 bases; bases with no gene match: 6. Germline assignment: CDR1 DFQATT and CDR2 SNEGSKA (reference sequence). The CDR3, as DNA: TGCAGTGCGATCGACAGGGGGCTTTACGAGCAGTACTTC. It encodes CSAIDRGLYEQYF.

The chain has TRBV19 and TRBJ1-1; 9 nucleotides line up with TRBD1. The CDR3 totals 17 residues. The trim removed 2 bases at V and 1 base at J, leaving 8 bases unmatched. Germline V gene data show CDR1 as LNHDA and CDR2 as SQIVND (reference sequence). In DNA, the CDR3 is TGTGCCAGTAGTATAAAAGGGGACAGGGTACCGAACACTGAAGCTTTCTTT. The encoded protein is CASSIKGDRVPNTEAFF.

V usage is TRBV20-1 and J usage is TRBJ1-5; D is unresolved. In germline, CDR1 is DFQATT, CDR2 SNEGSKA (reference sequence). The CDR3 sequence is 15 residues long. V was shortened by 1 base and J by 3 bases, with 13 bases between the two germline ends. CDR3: CSARVGTSVNQPQHF. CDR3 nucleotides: TGCAGTGCTAGAGTGGGCACGTCAGTCAATCAGCCCCAGCATTTT.

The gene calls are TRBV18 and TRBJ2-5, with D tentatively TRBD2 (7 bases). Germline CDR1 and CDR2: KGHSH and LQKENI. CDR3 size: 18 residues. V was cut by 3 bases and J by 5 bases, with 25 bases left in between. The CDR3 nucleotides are TGTGCCAGCTCACCGCGCTCGGGGGCCGCGGGAGTGGCGGAGACCCAGTACTTC. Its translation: CASSPRSGAAGVAETQYF.